This TCR beta chain came from a study of OX40 agonist ivuxolimab in advanced cancers. Study background: Dose-escalation patients were diagnosed with hepatocellular carcinoma, melanoma, renal cell cancer or head and neck cancer.

The data were produced by immunoSEQ multiplex PCR, yet TCRdb's version contains in-frame clones alone and is incomplete. The sample records around 56,000 clones, 82% being singletons. V was shortened by 2 bases and J by 2 bases, with 9 bases between the two germline ends. Germline V gene data show CDR1 as MNHEY and CDR2 as SVGAGI. The CDR3 covers 14 residues. The V gene is TRBV6-5, the J gene TRBJ2-5; no firm D call. This receptor was taken from an adult with an advanced solid tumor such as melanoma, head and neck, liver or kidney cancer. The sample consisted of CD4+ or CD8+ T cells sorted from blood, taken in a trial of the OX40 agonist ivuxolimab. CDR3 nucleotide sequence: TGTGCCAGCAGTTACGGCAGGAAACAAGAGACCCAGTACTTC. This translates into CASSYGRKQETQYF.